This T cell receptor (beta chain) was sequenced for a study of PD-1 blockade in classical Hodgkin lymphoma. Worth noting for this clone: Its antigen is unknown.

V was shortened by 6 bases and J by 1 base, with 9 bases between the two germline ends. Per the germline V gene, CDR1 is SGHNT and CDR2 is YENEEA. The CDR3 is made up of 13 amino acids. Sequencing was performed with immunoSEQ multiplex PCR; in TCRdb, only in-frame clones are kept and a portion is missing. The repertoire includes tens of thousands of clones, around 80% of them detected once, and 2.5% to 3.5% sits in the top ten. Notes on the study in general: The study reported lower baseline TCR diversity in newly diagnosed patients than in healthy donors. CD4+ but not CD8+ TCR diversity rose significantly by C4D1. It was among complete responders that baseline diversity resembled that of newly diagnosed patients. After ASCT, patients who started nivolumab under 1 year later were excluded.

Regarding time point: cycle 4 day 1 (C4D1), after 6 weeks of nivolumab. Autologous stem cell transplantation was followed by relapse in every patient, and brentuximab vedotin exposure varied. Investigators isolated CD4+ T cells from thawed PBMCs through magnetic negative selection. The origin of this receptor is a human donor with classical Hodgkin lymphoma. This chain joins TRBV11-3 and TRBJ1-1; no reliable D call. Sequenced here: CD4+ T cells from blood, sampled before the fourth cycle of nivolumab. The CDR3 DNA reads as TGTGCCAGCAGAATACTGGGGAACACTGAAGCTTTCTTT. As protein: CASRILGNTEAFF.